The 31 T cell receptor beta chains below all came from one sample that was sequenced in a study of T cell responses to AZD1222 COVID-19 vaccine (dated by TCRdb to the early 2020s). The library was made by the immunoSEQ multiplex PCR assay. TCRdb re-hosts the immuneACCESS table, in-frame sequences only. Its copies lack some clones; in the studies checked, an unresolved V gene accounts for under half of them, and the cause for the rest is not known. The sample table shows 99,000 or so clones, and approximately 86% are seen once. The ten largest clones represent 3.3% of the sample. The time point label on this specimen signifies: about 28 days (+/-7) after the second vaccine dose. The treatment or condition label of this sample denotes: meningococcal conjugate vaccine given as trial control. The source was peripheral blood, collected 28 days after the second dose of the MenACWY control vaccine. The receptors stem from an adult who received the MenACWY meningococcal vaccine as a control.

This chain joins TRBV4-3 and TRBJ1-6, with D possibly TRBD1 on 6 matching bases. V was clipped by 0 bases and J by 6 bases, with 12 bases between them. The germline gives CDR1 LGHNA, CDR2 YSLEER. This CDR3 comprises 16 residues. The chain's CDR3 is CASSQDTRGLNSPLHF. Written as DNA, the CDR3 is TGCGCCAGCAGCCAAGATACCAGGGGCCTTAATTCACCCCTCCACTTT.

This clone came up once. The V call is TRBV19, the J call TRBJ1-6; unclear D gene. The CDR3 extends over 16 amino acids. The ends were cut back, 2 bases at V and 7 bases at J, with 15 bases in the middle. CDR1 is LNHDA, CDR2 SQIVND, per germline (reference sequence). CDR3 DNA: TGTGCCAGTAGTATAACCTCGTCGGGGAGCAATTCACCCCTCCACTTT. This translates into CASSITSSGSNSPLHF.

J is TRBJ1-5 and V is TRBV10-3, with 9 nucleotides matching TRBD1. Trimming cost V 2 bases and J 5 bases; bases outside gene matches: 4. CDR1 and CDR2 from the germline V gene are ENHRY and SYGVKD. This CDR3 spans 15 amino acids. CDR3 amino acids: CAISETGQGDQPQHF. In DNA, the CDR3 is TGTGCCATCAGTGAGACGGGACAGGGAGATCAGCCCCAGCATTTT.

V and J are TRBV30 and TRBJ1-4, with TRBD1 matching over 7 bases. The trim removed 1 base at V and 4 bases at J, leaving 3 bases unmatched. The CDR3 runs to 14 residues. Germline V lookup: CDR1 GTSNPN, CDR2 SVGIG (reference sequence). The CDR3 coding sequence is TGTGCCTGGAGTGGGGGACAGCGTAATGAAAAACTGTTTTTT. Translating gives CAWSGGQRNEKLFF. The whole variable domain, filled in from reference TRBV30 and TRBJ1-4, reads SQTIHQWPATLVQPVGSPLSLECTVEGTSNPNLYWYRQAAGRGLQLLFYSVGIGQISSEVPQNLSASRPQDRQFILSSKKLLLSDSGFYLCAWSGGQRNEKLFFGSGTQLSVL.

The J gene is TRBJ1-1, the V gene TRBV4-1, with a tentative D call TRBD1 (5 bases). CDR3 size: 16 residues. The germline V and J ends were trimmed by 1 base and 4 bases, with 16 bases remaining between them. Germline values: CDR1 MGHRA, CDR2 YSYEKL. CDR3 loop: CASSQVNWQGSTEAFF. The DNA for the CDR3 is TGCGCCAGCAGCCAAGTGAACTGGCAGGGAAGCACTGAAGCTTTCTTT.

The chain joins TRBV18 to TRBJ2-6; D gene uncertain. Germline V lookup: CDR1 KGHSH, CDR2 LQKENI. V was pared by 2 bases and J by 0 bases, with 14 bases between. The CDR3 runs to 18 residues. CDR3 protein: CASSPRVEAASGANVLTF. In DNA, the CDR3 is TGTGCCAGCTCACCAAGGGTTGAGGCAGCCTCTGGGGCCAACGTCCTGACTTTC.

The chain recombines TRBV27 with TRBJ2-1, with 8 bases matching TRBD1. This CDR3 region has 15 residues. V lost 3 bases, J lost 3 bases, and 4 bases stayed unmatched. Germline CDR1 MNHEY, CDR2 SMNVEV (reference sequence). The CDR3 DNA reads TGTGCCAGCAGTTTCCAGGGGGCGGTCTACAATGAGCAGTTCTTC. This translates into CASSFQGAVYNEQFF.

V and J are TRBV6-1 and TRBJ2-3; TRBD2 matches at 10 bases. The CDR3 totals 17 residues. V shed 0 bases and J 7 bases; nucleotides not matched to a gene: 10. Germline V CDR1 and CDR2: MNHNS, SASEGT. CDR3 region: CASSEALPGTSVNTQYF. Written as DNA, the CDR3 is TGTGCCAGCAGTGAAGCGCTTCCCGGGACTAGCGTTAATACGCAGTATTTT.

The rearrangement links TRBV5-4 to TRBJ2-1, with D uncertain. CDR1 is SGHNT, CDR2 YYREEE, per germline (reference sequence). Trimming removed 3 bases from V and 6 bases from J, with 7 bases in between. The CDR3 contains 12 residues. The CDR3 DNA is TGTGCCAGCAGCTATATCTCCAATGAGCAGTTCTTC. Translation: CASSYISNEQFF.

The chain recombines TRBV5-4 with TRBJ1-2, with D perhaps matching TRBD1 (5 bases). Trimming stripped 3 bases from V and 5 bases from J, with 17 bases between. The CDR3 is made up of 15 amino acids. Germline-derived CDR1 and CDR2 are SGHNT and YYREEE (reference sequence). DNA of the CDR3: TGTGCCAGCAGCTCCCGGGACCGCTTATGGTATGGCTACACCTTC. Translation gives CASSSRDRLWYGYTF.

The rearrangement links TRBV28 to TRBJ1-4; tentative D call: TRBD1 (6 bases). Germline CDR1 and CDR2: MDHEN and SYDVKM. V lost 7 bases, J lost 10 bases, and 16 bases lay in between. The CDR3 is made up of 13 amino acids. CDR3 nucleotides: TGTGCCAGCACCACCTATCAGGGGAGAAAACTGTTTTTT. This encodes CASTTYQGRKLFF.

The rearrangement links TRBV7-2 to TRBJ2-7; D may be TRBD2 (7 bases). CDR3 size: 14 residues. Trimming stripped 2 bases from V and 7 bases from J, with 15 bases between. In germline, CDR1 is SGHTA, CDR2 FQGNSA. The CDR3 protein is CASSLNWRGQEQYF. Here the CDR3 DNA reads TGTGCCAGCAGCTTAAACTGGCGGGGGCAAGAGCAGTACTTC.

The chain carries TRBV7-3 and TRBJ1-6, with a tentative D call TRBD1 (5 bases). The CDR3 is 15 amino acids. The germline V gene has CDR1 SGHTA and CDR2 FQGTGA. V was clipped by 4 bases and J by 6 bases, with 13 bases between them. The CDR3 is CASSSTGGANSPLHF. CDR3 sequence (DNA): TGTGCCAGCAGCTCCACGGGGGGTGCTAATTCACCCCTCCACTTT.

The CDR3 nucleotides are TGTGCCAGTAGACCAGCAGGGGGAAGGACCGGGGAGCTGTTTTTT. It specifies CASRPAGGRTGELFF. The V call is TRBV19, the J call TRBJ2-2; 7 bases are shared with TRBD1. V dropped 6 bases and J dropped 5; count of bases not matched to a gene: 9. CDR3 size: 15 residues. Germline V CDR1 and CDR2: LNHDA, SQIVND (reference sequence).

The rearrangement joins TRBV4-3 to TRBJ1-2; TRBD1 aligns across 8 bases. Germline values: CDR1 LGHNA, CDR2 YSLEER. The J segment lost 8 bases and the V segment lost 4 bases, leaving 15 bases of the junction unmatched. The CDR3 runs 16 residues. CDR3 in DNA: TGCGCCAGCAGCCGCACTAGAGGACAGGGCTCAGGGGGCTACACCTTC. Encoded protein: CASSRTRGQGSGGYTF.

This clone occurred once. This chain links TRBV11-2 with TRBJ2-4; possibly TRBD1 for D (6 bases). Trimming cost V 3 bases and J 0 bases, with 15 bases left between them. Germline V gene sequence: CDR1 SGHAT, CDR2 FQNNGV. This CDR3 has 17 amino acids. The CDR3 DNA follows: TGTGCCAGCAGCTTGTTTACAGGGTCGGTAGCCAAAAACATTCAGTACTTC. Its protein product is CASSLFTGSVAKNIQYF.

This clone has just a few counts. This chain connects TRBV19 to TRBJ2-7, with 11 bases lining up with TRBD1. Germline loops: CDR1 LNHDA, CDR2 SQIVND (reference sequence). The CDR3 consists of 15 residues. With V trimmed by 5 bases and J by 4 bases, 7 bases remained unmatched. CDR3 coding DNA: TGTGCCAGTAGTGTTCCGGGACAGGGGGTTTACGAGCAGTACTTC. It codes for CASSVPGQGVYEQYF. The whole variable domain, remainder taken from reference TRBV19 and TRBJ2-7, is DGGITQSPKYLFRKEGQNVTLSCEQNLNHDAMYWYRQDPGQGLRLIYYSQIVNDFQKGDIAEGYSVSREKKESFPLTVTSAQKNPTAFYLCASSVPGQGVYEQYFGPGTRLTVT.

The count of this clone is one. The J gene is TRBJ1-2, the V gene TRBV15; D not resolved. The CDR3 is 13 amino acids. Per the germline V gene, CDR1 is LNHNV and CDR2 is YYDKDF (reference sequence). V dropped 6 bases and J dropped 2 bases, with 10 bases sitting between them. The CDR3 loop reads CATSPRSNYGYTF. The DNA of the CDR3 is TGTGCCACCAGTCCGCGGTCAAACTATGGCTACACCTTC.

CDR3 bases: TGTGCCAGCTCACCCACCCCCCGGTCCGGGTCCTATGGCTACACCTTC. This sequence encodes CASSPTPRSGSYGYTF. V is TRBV18 and J is TRBJ1-2; D not certain. The germline V gene has CDR1 KGHSH and CDR2 LQKENI. V lost 3 bases, J lost 4 bases, and 18 bases lay in between. This CDR3 has 16 residues.

About this clone itself: Additional DNA sequences in this sample encode the identical CDR3. The chain couples TRBV18 to TRBJ2-2; D is perhaps TRBD1 (6 bases). The germline V gene encodes CDR1 KGHSH and CDR2 LQKENI. The V end was cut by 3 bases, the J end by 5 bases, with 10 bases between. This CDR3 contains 14 residues. DNA for the CDR3: TGTGCCAGCTCACCTACAGGGTATACCGGGGAGCTGTTTTTT. This encodes CASSPTGYTGELFF.

The rearrangement uses TRBV7-2 and TRBJ1-3; D call uncertain. Germline lookup yields CDR1 SGHTA and CDR2 FQGNSA. The V end was cut by 3 bases, the J end by 4 bases, with 10 bases between. CDR3 length: 14 residues. The DNA for the CDR3 is TGTGCCAGCAGCTTTGGACTGAGCGGAAACACCATATATTTT. Translating it yields CASSFGLSGNTIYF. Variable domain in full (rest from reference TRBV7-2 and TRBJ1-3): GAGVSQSPSNKVTEKGKDVELRCDPISGHTALYWYRQSLGQGLEFLIYFQGNSAPDKSGLPSDRFSAERTGGSVSTLTIQRTQQEDSAVYLCASSFGLSGNTIYFGEGSWLTVV.

The chain carries TRBV23-1 and TRBJ1-5; 9 positions agree with TRBD1. TRBV23-1 is annotated as an ORF whose role is uncertain. The ends lost 3 bases at V and 2 bases at J; junction bases unmatched: 8. The CDR3 sequence is 17 residues long. This CDR3 reads CASSHPTTGGGNQPQHF. CDR3 nucleotides: TGCGCCAGCAGTCACCCCACGACAGGGGGTGGCAATCAGCCCCAGCATTTT.

The genes are TRBV5-8 and TRBJ1-1, with D maybe TRBD1 (5 bases). Trimming left V 5 bases short and J 11 bases short, with 13 bases between. CDR3 size: 11 residues. The germline CDR1 and CDR2 sequences are SGHTS and YDEGEE. The CDR3 protein is CASRKRGEAFF. The DNA for the CDR3 is TGTGCCAGCAGAAAAAGGGGCGAGGCTTTCTTT.

This chain joins TRBV18 and TRBJ2-7, with 9 bases identical to TRBD1. Losses at the gene ends were 2 bases for V and 7 bases for J; bases not matched to a gene: 12. In germline, CDR1 is KGHSH, CDR2 LQKENI. The CDR3 extends over 16 amino acids. The CDR3 DNA reads as TGTGCCAGCTCACCAGCCGGGACAGGGAGTCTTACGGAGCAGTACTTC. This encodes CASSPAGTGSLTEQYF.

CDR3: CASSRRSATTDTQYF. CDR3 DNA sequence: TGTGCCAGCAGCCGGCGCTCGGCTACGACAGATACGCAGTATTTT. The rearrangement uses TRBV3-1 (or the pseudogene TRBV3-2) and TRBJ2-3; unclear D gene. Trimming removed 4 bases from V and 3 bases from J, with 14 bases in between. Germline loops: CDR1 LGHDT, CDR2 YNNKEL (reference sequence). CDR3 size: 15 residues.

V gene TRBV6-5 combines with J gene TRBJ1-2, with 7 bases identical to TRBD1. CDR1 is MNHEY and CDR2 is SVGAGI in the germline V gene. The CDR3 loop spans 15 amino acids. The V and J ends lost 4 bases and 2 bases, in that order; junction bases with no gene match: 7. CDR3 sequence (DNA): TGTGCCAGCAGTTCTCCAAAACAGGGGAACTATGGCTACACCTTC. It translates to CASSSPKQGNYGYTF.

The V call is TRBV29-1, the J call TRBJ1-1, with D possibly matching TRBD1 (5 bases). V lost 7 bases and J 1 base, leaving 16 bases between the germline ends. The germline V gene encodes CDR1 SQVTM and CDR2 ANQGSEA. The CDR3 spans 14 residues. In DNA form, the CDR3 reads TGCAGCGGGGGCTACTCGGGACGGAACACTGAAGCTTTCTTT. It translates to CSGGYSGRNTEAFF.

This chain joins TRBV4-2 and TRBJ2-3, with TRBD1 matching over 11 bases. The V segment lost 4 bases and the J segment 2 bases; nucleotides outside the gene matches: 8. CDR1 is LGHNA and CDR2 is YNFKEQ in the germline V gene. The CDR3 totals 17 residues. The CDR3 sequence is CASSRVRGQGVTDTQYF. In DNA form, the CDR3 reads TGTGCCAGCAGCCGCGTCAGGGGACAGGGGGTCACAGATACGCAGTATTTT.

This chain links TRBV10-3 with TRBJ1-1; tentatively, D is TRBD1 (5 bases). V was shortened by 6 bases and J by 1 base, with 12 bases between the two germline ends. The CDR3 is 14 amino acids. Per the germline V gene, CDR1 is ENHRY and CDR2 is SYGVKD. The CDR3 coding sequence is TGTGCCATCAGCACCTTGGGGGAGAACACTGAAGCTTTCTTT. Amino acid sequence: CAISTLGENTEAFF.

In this sample, this clone turned up a few times. This chain uses TRBV2 with TRBJ2-5; TRBD1 is a possible D gene (6 bases). Trimming pared 7 bases from V and 2 bases from J, leaving 14 bases between. CDR3 length: 14 residues. The V gene's germline CDR1 is SNHLY and CDR2 FYNNEI. CDR3 in amino acids: CASKKQGIQETQYF. CDR3 in DNA: TGTGCCAGCAAAAAACAGGGAATACAAGAGACCCAGTACTTC.

The rearrangement joins TRBV4-2 to TRBJ2-3; TRBD2 matches at 10 bases. Per the germline V gene, CDR1 is LGHNA and CDR2 is YNFKEQ. V shed 4 bases, J shed 1 base, and the junction held 5 bases outside the gene matches. CDR3 length equals 16 residues. The CDR3 DNA follows: TGTGCCAGCAGCCTTCTCGGGACTAGCGGCACAGATACGCAGTATTTT. This codes for CASSLLGTSGTDTQYF.